These 25 T cell receptor beta chains came from one sample sequenced in a study of beta chain features in type 1 diabetes. Reverse transcription of all isolated RNA meant that expressed TCRB transcripts were sequenced. Libraries were prepared by immunoSEQ multiplex PCR; TCRdb keeps only in-frame clonotypes and omits some of them. The repertoire has about 620,000 clones, less than 20% of them found once; the top ten carry approximately 0.099%. The sequenced material came from naive CD4+ T cells from blood. These receptors were taken from a man aged 18 to 29 in good health.

The sample holds a few counts of this clone. The V gene is TRBV4-3, the J gene TRBJ2-3, with D uncertain. Germline V gene lookup returns CDR1 LGHNA and CDR2 YSLEER. V lost 8 bases, J lost 3 bases, and 12 bases lay in between. This CDR3 has 13 residues. The CDR3 reads CASAKFRTDTQYF. The CDR3 DNA is TGCGCCAGCGCAAAGTTTAGGACAGATACGCAGTATTTT.

The rearrangement links TRBV7-9 to TRBJ1-1; D possibly corresponds to TRBD1 (5 bases). Trimming stripped 1 base from V and 0 bases from J, with 9 bases between. The germline V gene encodes CDR1 SEHNR and CDR2 FQNEAQ (reference sequence). The CDR3 runs to 15 residues. For the CDR3, the DNA is TGTGCCAGCAGCTTAGGGTCCAGGGTGAACACTGAAGCTTTCTTT. Amino acid sequence: CASSLGSRVNTEAFF.

This clone showed up just a few times. CDR3 bases: TGTGCCGGACACAGGGATAGTAATCAGCCCCAGCATTTT. The encoded protein is CAGHRDSNQPQHF. The V gene is TRBV2, the J gene TRBJ1-5; a weak D match, TRBD1 (6 bases). This CDR3 comprises 13 residues. V was pared by 11 bases and J by 4 bases, with 15 bases between. Germline CDR1 reads SNHLY; CDR2 reads FYNNEI.

This rearrangement joins TRBV29-1 to TRBJ1-1, with D hard to call. CDR1 and CDR2 (germline): SQVTM, ANQGSEA. This CDR3 has 10 amino acids. V was pared by 6 bases and J by 6 bases, with 8 bases between. The CDR3 protein is CSVFGSEAFF. CDR3 nucleotide sequence: TGCAGCGTCTTCGGGTCTGAAGCTTTCTTT. Supplemented by reference TRBV29-1 and TRBJ1-1, the full variable domain reads SAVISQKPSRDICQRGTSLTIQCQVDSQVTMMFWYRQQPGQSLTLIATANQGSEATYESGFVIDKFPISRPNLTFSTLTVSNMSPEDSSIYLCSVFGSEAFFGQGTRLTVV.

This chain links TRBV6-5 with TRBJ2-5, with 7 bases matching TRBD2. The CDR3 is 12 residues long. The trim removed 6 bases at V and 5 bases at J, leaving 3 bases unmatched. Germline-derived CDR1 and CDR2 are MNHEY and SVGAGI. The CDR3 protein is CASRTSKETQYF. The DNA for the CDR3 is TGTGCCAGCAGGACTAGCAAGGAGACCCAGTACTTC.

This clone was picked up a small number of times. The chain employs TRBV19 and TRBJ1-1; D is perhaps TRBD1 (6 bases). Germline V gene lookup returns CDR1 LNHDA and CDR2 SQIVND (reference sequence). V lost 10 bases and J 1 base, leaving 10 bases between the germline ends. The CDR3 has 12 residues. CDR3 in DNA: TGTGCCACCAAACAGGGGAACACTGAAGCTTTCTTT. This encodes CATKQGNTEAFF.

This clone was seen once. This chain uses TRBV7-8 with TRBJ2-7, with TRBD1 as a possible D gene (6 bases). V lost 1 base and J lost 4, with 11 bases in between. The germline gives CDR1 SGHVS, CDR2 FQNEAQ. The CDR3 loop spans 14 amino acids. The CDR3 region is CASSLGLGAYEQYF. For the CDR3, the DNA is TGTGCCAGCAGCTTAGGTCTGGGGGCTTACGAGCAGTACTTC. Variable domain in full (rest from reference TRBV7-8 and TRBJ2-7): GAGVSQSPRYKVAKRGQDVALRCDPISGHVSLFWYQQALGQGPEFLTYFQNEAQLDKSGLPSDRFFAERPEGSVSTLKIQRTQQEDSAVYLCASSLGLGAYEQYFGPGTRLTVT.

The genes are TRBV7-2 and TRBJ2-7; 10 bases agree with TRBD1. CDR1 and CDR2 (germline): SGHTA, FQGNSA. V shed 6 bases and J 3 bases; nucleotides not matched to a gene: 5. This CDR3 has 14 amino acids. The DNA of the CDR3 is TGTGCCAGCAGACCTGGGACAGGGGACTACGAGCAGTACTTC. Translating it yields CASRPGTGDYEQYF.

This chain links TRBV7-8 with TRBJ2-4; perhaps TRBD2 as D (6 bases). CDR1 and CDR2 from the germline V gene are SGHVS and FQNEAQ. CDR3 size: 21 residues. The germline V and J ends were trimmed by 1 base and 0 bases, with 25 bases remaining between them. CDR3 sequence reads: CASSLGLRGRSSSAAKNIQYF. As DNA, the CDR3 is TGTGCCAGCAGCTTAGGCTTGCGGGGACGCTCGAGTTCTGCAGCCAAAAACATTCAGTACTTC.

There are a few counts of this clone. The chain uses TRBV6-5 and TRBJ1-2, with D tentatively TRBD1 (5 bases). Trimming took off 6 bases at V and 4 bases at J, with 9 bases between the two ends. CDR3 size: 12 residues. The germline gives CDR1 MNHEY, CDR2 SVGAGI. CDR3 DNA sequence: TGTGCCAGCAGAGCGGGGGTCTATGGCTACACCTTC. Its protein is CASRAGVYGYTF.

This clone turned up a few times. The rearrangement joins TRBV10-3 to TRBJ1-2; 7 bases match TRBD1. CDR3 size: 14 residues. From germline, CDR1 is ENHRY and CDR2 SYGVKD. V trimming: 3 bases; J trimming: 4 bases; junction bases outside the gene matches: 5. The CDR3 spells CAISEEGASYGYTF. CDR3 DNA sequence: TGTGCCATCAGTGAAGAGGGGGCGAGCTATGGCTACACCTTC.

This chain connects TRBV9 to TRBJ2-6; D ambiguous. Trimming removed 0 bases at V and 4 bases at J, with 8 bases between. The CDR3 runs to 15 residues. Germline lookup yields CDR1 SGDLS and CDR2 YYNGEE. The CDR3 protein is CASSVVTAGANVLTF. The CDR3 nucleotides read TGTGCCAGCAGCGTAGTTACAGCCGGGGCCAACGTCCTGACTTTC.

Points on this clone: This specimen includes other DNA sequences encoding the same CDR3. The CDR3 nucleotides read TGCAGTGCTAGGACGGAAGCTTTCTTT. This sequence encodes CSARTEAFF. J is TRBJ1-1 and V is TRBV20-1; D remains unclear. The CDR3 length is 9 residues. Germline assignment: CDR1 DFQATT and CDR2 SNEGSKA (reference sequence). V shed 3 bases and J shed 8 bases, with 4 bases lying between them.

The chain links TRBV9 to TRBJ1-5, with no clear D. The V gene's germline CDR1 is SGDLS and CDR2 YYNGEE. The CDR3 has 13 amino acids. V shed 3 bases and J shed 7 bases, with 11 bases lying between them. The CDR3 region is CASSALPSQPQHF. For the CDR3, the DNA is TGTGCCAGCAGCGCCCTCCCATCACAGCCCCAGCATTTT. The whole variable domain, remainder taken from reference TRBV9 and TRBJ1-5, is DSGVTQTPKHLITATGQRVTLRCSPRSGDLSVYWYQQSLDQGLQFLIQYYNGEERAKGNILERFSAQQFPDLHSELNLSSLELGDSALYFCASSALPSQPQHFGDGTRLSIL.

The chain joins TRBV7-2 to TRBJ2-2, with D hard to call. The V and J ends lost 5 bases and 4 bases respectively, with 14 bases between them. CDR3 length: 15 residues. Germline V gene sequence: CDR1 SGHTA, CDR2 FQGNSA. Here the CDR3 reads CASSVVVFSTGELFF. The CDR3 nucleotides read TGTGCCAGCAGCGTAGTGGTTTTTAGCACCGGGGAGCTGTTTTTT.

The chain employs TRBV4-1 and TRBJ2-7; D call uncertain. V lost 1 base and J lost 2, with 12 bases in between. Per the germline V gene, CDR1 is MGHRA and CDR2 is YSYEKL. The CDR3 contains 15 residues. The CDR3 bases are TGCGCCAGCAGCCAAGTTGCCCAGGAAACCTACGAGCAGTACTTC. Translating gives CASSQVAQETYEQYF.

The V gene is TRBV9, the J gene TRBJ2-1, with D hard to call. V gave up 5 bases and J gave up 0 bases, with 9 bases separating them. The CDR3 runs to 14 residues. The germline gives CDR1 SGDLS, CDR2 YYNGEE. In nucleotides, the CDR3 is TGTGCCAGCAGTCGGGCCTACTCCTACAATGAGCAGTTCTTC. Protein sequence: CASSRAYSYNEQFF.

CDR3 nucleotides: TGTGCCAGCAGCCGGAGGGCCGATTACACCGGGGAGCTGTTTTTT. Translating gives CASSRRADYTGELFF. J is TRBJ2-2 and V is TRBV11-2; D is perhaps TRBD2 (6 bases). Germline V gene data show CDR1 as SGHAT and CDR2 as FQNNGV. V lost 5 bases and J lost 3, with 13 bases in between. CDR3 length equals 15 residues.

This clone was seen more than once but under ten times. The chain couples TRBV7-2 to TRBJ2-6; TRBD1 might be the D (6 bases). In germline, CDR1 is SGHTA, CDR2 FQGNSA. This CDR3 region has 19 residues. The V gene lost 2 bases and the J gene lost 0 bases, with 17 bases spanning the gap. The CDR3 region has the DNA TGTGCCAGCAGCTTATATGTGGGCCAGGGGAGCTCTGGGGCCAACGTCCTGACTTTC. This encodes CASSLYVGQGSSGANVLTF.

The chain carries TRBV2 and TRBJ2-5; 8 positions agree with TRBD1. Germline CDR1 and CDR2: SNHLY and FYNNEI. Germline trimming cut 3 bases from V and 2 bases from J; bases unmatched to any gene: 8. CDR3 length: 16 residues. CDR3 DNA sequence: TGTGCCAGCAGTGAGGGGTTGACAGGGGCACAAGAGACCCAGTACTTC. Amino acid sequence: CASSEGLTGAQETQYF.

About this clone itself: One end of the junction does not line up with germline, which may come from a read error. This chain uses TRBV5-5 with TRBJ2-1; no reliable D call. This CDR3 contains 13 residues. Germline-derived CDR1 and CDR2 are SGHKS and YYEKEE (reference sequence). This CDR3 reads CASSQVGSNEQFF. In DNA, the CDR3 is TGCGCCAGCAGCCAAGTGGGGTCCAATGAGCAGTTCTTC.

This clone was picked up a small number of times. This chain connects TRBV7-2 to TRBJ2-5; either TRBD1 or TRBD2 may supply D (5 bases each). The CDR3 contains 13 residues. Trimming left V 5 bases short and J 2 bases short, with 9 bases between. CDR1 SGHTA and CDR2 FQGNSA come from the germline V gene. CDR3 bases: TGTGCCAGCAGCCGGGACGGACAAGAGACCCAGTACTTC. Translation gives CASSRDGQETQYF.

The rearrangement joins TRBV7-9 to TRBJ2-4, with D possibly being TRBD1 (5 bases). The CDR3 is 16 residues long. In germline, CDR1 is SEHNR, CDR2 FQNEAQ (reference sequence). V lost 1 base to trimming and J lost 2 bases, with 12 bases between them. Here the CDR3 DNA reads TGTGCCAGCAGCTTAGAGGGGTGGGGATCCAAAAACATTCAGTACTTC. Protein: CASSLEGWGSKNIQYF.

The sample holds a few counts of this clone. This chain links TRBV5-1 with TRBJ2-6, with D unclear. CDR3 length: 17 residues. The germline V gene encodes CDR1 SGHRS and CDR2 YFSETQ. V gave up 4 bases and J gave up 0 bases, with 14 bases separating them. CDR3 DNA: TGCGCCAGCAGCCAACAGAACTCAGGCTCTGGGGCCAACGTCCTGACTTTC. This gives the protein CASSQQNSGSGANVLTF.

The chain links TRBV9 to TRBJ2-3, with 9 bases that match TRBD2. Looked up from germline, CDR1 is SGDLS and CDR2 is YYNGEE. The V segment lost 0 bases and the J segment 4 bases; nucleotides outside the gene matches: 12. The CDR3 totals 18 residues. CDR3 protein: CASSVGVTSGPQADTQYF. The CDR3 region has the DNA TGTGCCAGCAGCGTAGGGGTGACTAGCGGCCCCCAGGCAGATACGCAGTATTTT.